This passage covers 12 T cell receptor beta chains from one sample sequenced in a study of radiation and T cells in renal cell carcinoma. The treatment was: treatment-naive control, cytoreductive nephrectomy. Sequencing was performed with immunoSEQ multiplex PCR; in TCRdb, only in-frame clones are kept and a portion is missing. The profile covers about 3,700 clones, with around three quarters appearing a single time and around 7.9% taken by the ten largest. The sequencing used tumor tissue, collected from a patient whose treatment was nephrectomy without radiotherapy. These receptors were taken from a man aged 50 or older with renal cell carcinoma.

V and J are TRBV6-1 and TRBJ1-4, with D perhaps matching TRBD1 (6 bases). Per the germline V gene, CDR1 is MNHNS and CDR2 is SASEGT. The germline V and J ends were trimmed by 4 bases and 2 bases, with 14 bases remaining between them. CDR3 size: 16 residues. CDR3 protein: CASSVGGRRTNEKLFF. DNA for the CDR3: TGTGCCAGCAGTGTTGGGGGGCGGAGGACTAATGAAAAACTGTTTTTT.

The chain combines TRBV4-1 with TRBJ1-4; TRBD1 agrees at 7 bases. With 5 bases clipped from V and 8 bases from J, the junction kept 11 bases outside the gene matches. The germline CDR1 and CDR2 sequences are MGHRA and YSYEKL. The CDR3 length is 15 residues. As DNA, the CDR3 is TGCGCCAGCAGCTCGCCTAGAGGCAGGGGGGAAAAACTGTTTTTT. This codes for CASSSPRGRGEKLFF.

J is TRBJ2-5 and V is TRBV30; the match to TRBD1 covers 10 bases. J gave up 5 bases and V 5 bases, and 2 bases lay outside the gene matches. CDR1 and CDR2 from the germline V gene are GTSNPN and SVGIG (reference sequence). CDR3 size: 12 residues. CDR3 DNA sequence: TGTGCCTGGGGGGGACAGGGGGAGACCCAGTACTTC. It encodes CAWGGQGETQYF.

Concerning this clone: The same CDR3 also results from other DNA sequences found in this sample. The J gene is TRBJ2-7, the V gene TRBV9; 7 nucleotides match TRBD2. Germline V gene sequence: CDR1 SGDLS, CDR2 YYNGEE. V lost 6 bases, J lost 7 bases, and 10 bases stayed unmatched. This CDR3 region has 13 residues. This CDR3 reads CASTPSGHGEQYF. The CDR3 coding sequence is TGTGCCAGCACTCCTAGCGGACACGGGGAGCAGTACTTC. Full variable domain (remainder filled in from reference TRBV9 and TRBJ2-7): DSGVTQTPKHLITATGQRVTLRCSPRSGDLSVYWYQQSLDQGLQFLIQYYNGEERAKGNILERFSAQQFPDLHSELNLSSLELGDSALYFCASTPSGHGEQYFGPGTRLTVT.

This chain joins TRBV6-5 and TRBJ1-4; D is undetermined. The ends were cut back, 0 bases at V and 8 bases at J, with 16 bases in the middle. The CDR3 has 16 residues. In germline, CDR1 is MNHEY, CDR2 SVGAGI. As DNA, the CDR3 is TGTGCCAGCAGTTACTCGAATCCCGAGGCCGGAGAAAAACTGTTTTTT. Protein sequence: CASSYSNPEAGEKLFF.

The DNA of the CDR3 is TGTGCCAGCAGCTTACAGGCGGGGCAGGTGGAGCAGTTCTTC. Protein sequence: CASSLQAGQVEQFF. The rearrangement uses TRBV7-9 and TRBJ2-1; possibly TRBD2 for D (6 bases). The CDR3 sequence is 14 residues long. V was trimmed by 2 bases and J by 10 bases, leaving 15 bases between them. In germline, CDR1 is SEHNR, CDR2 FQNEAQ (reference sequence).

A word on this clone: The sample has other DNA sequences that encode this CDR3 too. This chain connects TRBV5-1 to TRBJ2-1; either TRBD1 or TRBD2 may fit D (5 bases each). V was shortened by 0 bases and J by 6 bases, with 10 bases between the two germline ends. Germline CDR1 is SGHRS and CDR2 is YFSETQ. This CDR3 comprises 14 residues. The CDR3 reads CASSLGGAGNEQFF. The CDR3 region has the DNA TGCGCCAGCAGCTTGGGAGGGGCAGGCAATGAGCAGTTCTTC.

On this clone: One end of the junction is discordant with germline, which a read error may explain. V is TRBV4-1 and J is TRBJ2-4; possibly TRBD1 or TRBD2 for D (5 bases each). Germline loops: CDR1 MGHRA, CDR2 YSYEKL. This CDR3 has 13 amino acids. CDR3 nucleotide sequence: TGCGCCAGCAGTAGAGCAGGGCGCAGTGAGCGGTATTTT. This codes for CASSRAGRSERYF.

This clone was seen a handful of times. V usage is TRBV5-1 and J usage is TRBJ2-1; TRBD2 agrees at 8 bases. V dropped 0 bases and J dropped 6; count of bases not matched to a gene: 5. This CDR3 is 15 amino acids long. The V gene's germline CDR1 is SGHRS and CDR2 YFSETQ. The CDR3 spells CASSLEAGGFNEQFF. The CDR3 DNA reads as TGCGCCAGCAGCTTGGAGGCGGGAGGCTTCAATGAGCAGTTCTTC.

The chain uses TRBV11-2 and TRBJ2-3, with D possibly matching TRBD1 (5 bases). Germline V gene data show CDR1 as SGHAT and CDR2 as FQNNGV. This CDR3 is 16 amino acids long. The V and J ends lost 1 base and 2 bases respectively, with 13 bases between them. The DNA of the CDR3 is TGTGCCAGCAGCTTAGCTGGGGCCAGCCCCACAGATACGCAGTATTTT. Translation gives CASSLAGASPTDTQYF.

This sequence joins TRBV5-1 and TRBJ2-1, with 11 nucleotides matching TRBD2. CDR1 is SGHRS and CDR2 is YFSETQ in the germline V gene. The CDR3 is made up of 16 amino acids. The ends lost 0 bases at V and 8 bases at J; junction bases unmatched: 7. The CDR3, as DNA: TGCGCCAGCAGCTTGGGGACTAGCGGGCCGAACGATGAGCAGTTCTTC. Translating it yields CASSLGTSGPNDEQFF.

The J gene is TRBJ1-2, the V gene TRBV28; 7 nucleotides line up with TRBD1. This CDR3 is 18 amino acids long. Germline trimming cut 2 bases from V and 4 bases from J; bases unmatched to any gene: 16. Germline values: CDR1 MDHEN, CDR2 SYDVKM. CDR3 nucleotide sequence: TGTGCCAGCAGTTTACCCCAATACTGGGGCCAGGGGGGCTATGGCTACACCTTC. Translated: CASSLPQYWGQGGYGYTF.